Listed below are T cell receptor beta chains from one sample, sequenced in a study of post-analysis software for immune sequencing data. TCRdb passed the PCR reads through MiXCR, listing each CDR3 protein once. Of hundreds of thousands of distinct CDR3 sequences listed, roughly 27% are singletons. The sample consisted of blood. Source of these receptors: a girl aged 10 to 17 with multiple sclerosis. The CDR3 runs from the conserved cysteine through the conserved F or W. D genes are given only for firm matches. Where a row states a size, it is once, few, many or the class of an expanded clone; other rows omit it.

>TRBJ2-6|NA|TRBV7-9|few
CASSHRNSGANVLTF
TGTGCCAGCAGCCACCGGAACTCTGGGGCCAACGTCCTGACTTTC
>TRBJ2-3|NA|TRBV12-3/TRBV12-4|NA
CASSPRLSADTQYF
TGTGCCAGCAGCCCGAGACTGAGCGCAGATACGCAGTATTTT
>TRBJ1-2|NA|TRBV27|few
CASSTGRGGYTF
TGTGCCAGCAGCACAGGGCGGGGTGGCTACACCTTC
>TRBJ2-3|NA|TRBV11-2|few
CATSDRLGSDTQYF
TGTGCTACCAGCGATCGTCTAGGCTCAGATACGCAGTATTTT
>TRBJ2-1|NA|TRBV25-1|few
CASSEILEADNEQFF
TGTGCCAGCAGTGAAATCCTAGAGGCCGACAATGAGCAGTTCTTC
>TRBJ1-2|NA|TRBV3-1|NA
CASGTEYGYTF
TGTGCCAGCGGTACAGAATATGGCTACACCTTC
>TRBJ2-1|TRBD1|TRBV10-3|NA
CAISPPGQGLDNEQFF
TGTGCCATCAGCCCCCCGGGACAGGGGTTGGACAATGAGCAGTTCTTC
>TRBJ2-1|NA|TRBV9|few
CASSVRQGGRNEQFF
TGTGCCAGCAGCGTGAGGCAGGGAGGTCGCAATGAGCAGTTCTTC
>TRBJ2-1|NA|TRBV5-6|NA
CASSLGRQTYNEQFF
TGTGCCAGCAGCTTGGGGCGACAGACCTACAATGAGCAGTTCTTC
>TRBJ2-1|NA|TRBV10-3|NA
CAISDGRVPTQETQFF
TGTGCCATCAGTGACGGAAGGGTCCCAACGCAGGAGACCCAGTTCTTC
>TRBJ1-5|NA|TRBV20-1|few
CSASGSPEDQPQHF
TGCAGTGCAAGCGGGAGCCCGGAGGATCAGCCCCAGCATTTT
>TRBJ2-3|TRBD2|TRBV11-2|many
CASSQRLAGGRDTQYF
TGTGCCAGCAGCCAGCGGTTAGCGGGGGGGCGAGATACGCAGTATTTT
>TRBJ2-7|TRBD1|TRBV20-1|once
CSARDLQGVYEQYF
TGCAGTGCTAGAGATCTACAGGGGGTCTACGAGCAGTACTTC
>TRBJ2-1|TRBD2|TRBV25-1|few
CASNAGLAFYNEQFF
TGTGCCAGCAATGCAGGACTAGCGTTCTACAATGAGCAGTTCTTC
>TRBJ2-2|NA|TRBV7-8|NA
CASSLGGRTGELFF
TGTGCCAGCAGCTTAGGGGGGCGGACCGGGGAGCTGTTTTTT
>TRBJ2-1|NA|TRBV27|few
CASSFATEFF
TGTGCCAGCAGTTTTGCTACGGAGTTCTTC
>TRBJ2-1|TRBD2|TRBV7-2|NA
CASIQAASGSNEQFF
TGTGCCAGCATTCAGGCGGCTAGCGGGAGCAATGAGCAGTTCTTC
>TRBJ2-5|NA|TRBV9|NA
CASSVGRSTQETQYF
TGTGCCAGCAGCGTAGGGAGATCCACCCAAGAGACCCAGTACTTC
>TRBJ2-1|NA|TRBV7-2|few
CASSLIGTGRLSYNEQFF
TGTGCCAGCAGCTTAATAGGGACGGGACGTCTCTCCTACAATGAGCAGTTCTTC
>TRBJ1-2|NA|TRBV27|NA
CAGSFSSLGYGYTF
TGTGCCGGCAGTTTTAGTTCCTTGGGCTATGGCTACACCTTC
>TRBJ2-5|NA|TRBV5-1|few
CASSKNAVSQETQYF
TGCGCCAGCAGTAAGAATGCGGTCAGCCAAGAGACCCAGTACTTC
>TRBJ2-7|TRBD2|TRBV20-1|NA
CSASGTSGRGGRLERYF
TGCAGTGCTAGCGGGACTAGCGGGAGGGGGGGTCGACTCGAGCGGTACTTC
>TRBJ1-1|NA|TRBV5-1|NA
CASSVGGPANTEAFF
TGCGCCAGCAGCGTGGGAGGGCCAGCGAACACTGAAGCTTTCTTT
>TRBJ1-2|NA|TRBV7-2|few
CASSLATDYGYTF
TGTGCCAGCAGCTTAGCGACAGACTATGGCTACACCTTC
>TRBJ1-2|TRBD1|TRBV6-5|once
CASSYFPAGGKWNYGYTF
TGTGCCAGCAGTTACTTCCCCGCAGGGGGCAAGTGGAACTATGGCTACACCTTC
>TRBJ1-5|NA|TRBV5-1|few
CASSLGPATSNQPQHF
TGCGCCAGCAGCTTAGGACCGGCAACTAGCAATCAGCCCCAGCATTTT
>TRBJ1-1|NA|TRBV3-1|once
CAVGRAVAAEAFF
TGTGCAGTGGGGAGAGCAGTGGCGGCTGAAGCTTTCTTT